The entry below describes one TCR beta chain. Method: immunoSEQ multiplex PCR; TCRdb's copy keeps in-frame clones and lacks some. Seen here are about 87,000 clones, roughly 91% observed once, and the top ten hold around 5%. The source of the sample is a study of blood T cell repertoires in COVID-19. The germline CDR1 and CDR2 sequences are LNHNV and YYDKDF (reference sequence). The CDR3 is made up of 14 amino acids. Between the trimmed V and J ends, which lost 5 bases and 2 bases, there was a span of 12 bases. The chain is built from TRBV15 and TRBJ2-5, with D hard to call. Sequencing was performed on peripheral blood. This TCR was recovered from an elderly woman with acute or convalescent COVID-19. This CDR3 reads CATSPGSAQETQYF. The CDR3 region has the DNA TGTGCCACCAGCCCCGGGTCGGCACAAGAGACCCAGTACTTC.